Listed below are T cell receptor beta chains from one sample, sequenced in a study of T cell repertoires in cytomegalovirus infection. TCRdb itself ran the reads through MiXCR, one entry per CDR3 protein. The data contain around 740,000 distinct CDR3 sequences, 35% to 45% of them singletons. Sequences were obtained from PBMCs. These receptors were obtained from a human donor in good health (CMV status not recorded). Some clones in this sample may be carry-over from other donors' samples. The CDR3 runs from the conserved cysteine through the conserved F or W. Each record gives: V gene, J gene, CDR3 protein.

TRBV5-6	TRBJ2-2	CASSLDRRNTGELFF
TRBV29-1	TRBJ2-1	CSVEHGIGEQFF
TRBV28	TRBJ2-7	CASSLETVGSYEQYF
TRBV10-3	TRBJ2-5	CAISDPNRGRETQYF
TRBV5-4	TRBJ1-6	CASSSPTGENSPLHF
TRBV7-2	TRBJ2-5	CASSRRTSTETQYF
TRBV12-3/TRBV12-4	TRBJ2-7	CASNRQGAFYEQYF
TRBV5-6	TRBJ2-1	CASSLYIYNEQFF
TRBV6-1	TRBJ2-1	CASSEAPSGRAGFF
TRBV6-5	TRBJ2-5	CASSYSAGPGETQYF
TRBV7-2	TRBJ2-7	CASSLRTGGPYEQYF
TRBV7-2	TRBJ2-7	CANHTILAGAHYEQYF
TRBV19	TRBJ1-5	CASIEGGHGNQPQHF
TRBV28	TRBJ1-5	CASSHNDPGHRDQPQHF
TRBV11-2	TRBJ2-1	CASSLGVPGGPYNEQFF
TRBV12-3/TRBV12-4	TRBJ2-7	CASSADSALDEQYF
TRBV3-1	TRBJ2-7	CASSQTRLDLYEQYF